Presented here are 11 T cell receptor beta chains from one specimen sequenced in a study of T cell clusters in autoimmune cytopenias. TRB was amplified by touch-down multiplex PCR, primer pools A and B combined. Each CDR3 protein gets one entry in TCRdb, which reprocessed the multiplex PCR reads and gives no DNA. Its clone listing holds about 15,000 distinct CDR3 sequences. TRB amplification used approximately 0.25 ug of peripheral blood genomic DNA. Material for sequencing was peripheral blood. These receptors all stem from a human donor with an autoimmune cytopenia or autoimmune hepatitis (not recorded which).

The rearrangement links TRBV15 to TRBJ2-6; TCRdb selects TRBD2, and the lack of DNA leaves this call unchecked. The CDR3 extends over 17 amino acids. Per germline, CDR1 LNHNV and CDR2 YYDKDF (reference sequence). CDR3 sequence: CATSRLAAGAGANVLTF.

The gene calls are TRBV10-3 and TRBJ2-1. The CDR3 is 11 amino acids. The germline CDR1 and CDR2 sequences are ENHRY and SYGVKD. CDR3: CAISTQAFQVF.

This chain connects TRBV27 to TRBJ2-3; there is no DNA to check the TCRdb D call of TRBD1. The length of the CDR3 is 17 residues. Germline CDR1 reads MNHEY; CDR2 reads SMNVEV (reference sequence). CDR3 region: CASSTPTTGPYTDTQYF.

Considering frequency, this clonotype is medium-sized. The chain has TRBV19 and TRBJ1-2; the TCRdb D gene call, TRBD1, has no DNA to confirm it. Germline V CDR1 and CDR2: LNHDA, SQIVND (reference sequence). This CDR3 spans 15 amino acids. The CDR3 here is CASSIGRQSNYGYTF.

The chain uses TRBV30 and TRBJ1-1; checking the TCRdb D call of TRBD1 is not possible without DNA. Germline values: CDR1 GTSNPN, CDR2 SVGIG (reference sequence). This CDR3 spans 14 amino acids. The CDR3 reads CAWSVGTTRVEAFF.

The chain carries TRBV6-1 and TRBJ2-1. CDR1 MNHNS and CDR2 SASEGT come from the germline V gene. The CDR3 sequence is 15 residues long. This CDR3 reads CASSGLGVSVGEQFF.

The chain employs TRBV29-1 and TRBJ2-1; TCRdb's assignment of TRBD2 cannot be checked, as there is no DNA. The CDR3 has 15 residues. Germline CDR1 and CDR2: SQVTM and ANQGSEA. Here the CDR3 reads CSVRGLAGNYNEQFF.

The V gene is TRBV5-6, the J gene TRBJ1-2. Germline lookup yields CDR1 SGHDT and CDR2 YYEEEE. The CDR3 sequence is 13 residues long. This chain's CDR3 is CASTLGPNYGYTF.

According to its frequency, this clonotype is medium-sized. The chain couples TRBV19 to TRBJ1-2; the D call of TRBD1 rests on TCRdb alone, since no DNA is present to check it. Germline values: CDR1 LNHDA, CDR2 SQIVND (reference sequence). The CDR3 spans 16 residues. The CDR3 loop reads CASSYRSQGREKSYTF.

V is TRBV29-1 and J is TRBJ1-2. Germline V gives CDR1 SQVTM, CDR2 ANQGSEA. The CDR3 runs 14 residues. The chain's CDR3 is CSVEDLSQAPGYTF. Supplemented by reference TRBV29-1 and TRBJ1-2, the full variable domain reads SAVISQKPSRDICQRGTSLTIQCQVDSQVTMMFWYRQQPGQSLTLIATANQGSEATYESGFVIDKFPISRPNLTFSTLTVSNMSPEDSSIYLCSVEDLSQAPGYTFGSGTRLTVV.

By frequency, this clonotype registers medium-sized (0.01 to 0.1%). The gene calls are TRBV19 and TRBJ2-2; the D call of TRBD2 rests on TCRdb alone, since no DNA is present to check it. The CDR3 has 17 residues. CDR1 is LNHDA, CDR2 SQIVND, per germline (reference sequence). The CDR3 sequence is CASSIRLAGLNTGELFF.